The 22 T cell receptor beta chains below all came from one sample that was sequenced in a study of Ad26.COV2.S vaccination and SARS-CoV-2 variants. The treatment here: roughly 18 received Ad26.COV2.S at low or high dose, single or two shots; 5 received placebo; per-sample allocation not given. Samples came from day 63 after the first vaccine or placebo injection. Assay used: immunoSEQ multiplex PCR; TCRdb lists only in-frame clones, some missing. This sample has 350,000 to 600,000 clones; 80% to 90% occur once, and the top ten carry about 1.7%. Here the sequenced sample was peripheral blood, taken in a trial of Ad26.COV2.S vaccine versus placebo. The receptors originated from a person aged 18-65 years who received the Ad26.COV2.S COVID-19 vaccine or a placebo.

V is TRBV30 and J is TRBJ2-3; maybe TRBD2 (5 bases). From germline, CDR1 is GTSNPN and CDR2 SVGIG (reference sequence). The CDR3 totals 15 residues. V gave up 2 bases and J gave up 6 bases, with 18 bases separating them. The CDR3 nucleotides read TGTGCCTGGAGTATTACGGGTGTCGACTACGATACGCAGTATTTT. It specifies CAWSITGVDYDTQYF.

The chain recombines TRBV5-1 with TRBJ1-4; no definite D call. The CDR3 is made up of 17 amino acids. Germline loops: CDR1 SGHRS, CDR2 YFSETQ. V was pared by 0 bases and J by 0 bases, with 12 bases between. The CDR3 nucleotides are TGCGCCAGCAGCTTGGCTGTGTTAGGGACAACTAATGAAAAACTGTTTTTT. Translating gives CASSLAVLGTTNEKLFF.

The chain carries TRBV11-2 and TRBJ1-1; no reliable D call. CDR3 size: 14 residues. V dropped 0 bases and J dropped 2 bases, with 7 bases sitting between them. The V gene's germline CDR1 is SGHAT and CDR2 FQNNGV. CDR3 coding DNA: TGTGCCAGCAGCTTAGATCGTGGCAACACTGAAGCTTTCTTT. It is translated as CASSLDRGNTEAFF.

The chain employs TRBV2 and TRBJ1-6; D uncertain. From germline, CDR1 is SNHLY and CDR2 FYNNEI. Trimming shortened V by 3 bases and J by 0 bases, and 6 bases separated the two germline ends. The CDR3 spans 15 residues. The CDR3 DNA reads TGTGCCAGCAGTGATAGGAGCTCCTATAATTCACCCCTCCACTTT. Translating gives CASSDRSSYNSPLHF.

This clone was seen a single time. This rearrangement joins TRBV3-1 (or the pseudogene TRBV3-2) to TRBJ2-2, with D maybe TRBD2 (7 bases). Trimming pared 4 bases from V and 5 bases from J, leaving 20 bases between. CDR3 length: 17 amino acids. Germline CDR1 LGHDT, CDR2 YNNKEL (reference sequence). The CDR3: CASSPATGGGRTGELFF. In DNA form, the CDR3 reads TGTGCCAGCAGCCCGGCCACGGGCGGGGGCCGGACCGGGGAGCTGTTTTTT.

The chain recombines TRBV27 with TRBJ2-1; D is uncertain. Germline CDR1 reads MNHEY; CDR2 reads SMNVEV (reference sequence). Deletions cut 5 bases from V and 2 bases from J, with 16 bases between. The length of the CDR3 is 16 residues. The CDR3 is CASSLLQPITYNEQFF. The CDR3 coding sequence is TGTGCCAGCAGTCTACTCCAACCAATTACCTACAATGAGCAGTTCTTC.

The chain employs TRBV7-2 and TRBJ1-2, with D possibly TRBD1 on 5 matching bases. Germline CDR1 SGHTA, CDR2 FQGNSA. The V gene lost 2 bases and the J gene lost 5 bases, with 12 bases spanning the gap. CDR3 length: 14 residues. CDR3 in amino acids: CASSLQGAPYGYTF. The CDR3 region has the DNA TGTGCCAGCAGCTTACAAGGGGCCCCATATGGCTACACCTTC.

This clone occurred once. The chain joins TRBV28 to TRBJ2-7; 10 nucleotides align to TRBD2. Germline lookup yields CDR1 MDHEN and CDR2 SYDVKM. With V trimmed by 7 bases and J by 5 bases, 5 bases remained unmatched. The CDR3 has 13 residues. The CDR3 reads CASKTSGIDEQYF. The CDR3 region has the DNA TGTGCCAGCAAAACTAGCGGGATCGACGAGCAGTACTTC.

The chain joins TRBV6-5 to TRBJ1-5, with D perhaps matching TRBD1 (5 bases). Germline V gene data show CDR1 as MNHEY and CDR2 as SVGAGI. Trimming took off 6 bases at V and 7 bases at J, with 13 bases between the two ends. CDR3 length: 13 residues. CDR3 amino acids: CASSGHLKQPQHF. As DNA, the CDR3 is TGTGCCAGCAGCGGACACTTGAAGCAGCCCCAGCATTTT.

The chain uses TRBV25-1 and TRBJ1-4; D remains unclear. There are 14 residues in the CDR3. V was shortened by 5 bases and J by 0 bases, with 7 bases between the two germline ends. Germline V CDR1 and CDR2: MGHDK, SYGVNS. DNA for the CDR3: TGTGCCAGCAGTCGAGGCCCAACTAATGAAAAACTGTTTTTT. Protein sequence: CASSRGPTNEKLFF.

The chain has TRBV9 and TRBJ2-7; possibly TRBD2 for D (7 bases). This CDR3 has 16 residues. Per germline, CDR1 SGDLS and CDR2 YYNGEE. Trimming took off 1 base at V and 5 bases at J, with 19 bases between the two ends. The CDR3 nucleotides are TGTGCCAGCAGCGTAAGTAGTGGGGGGGCGTTCCACGAGCAGTACTTC. Its protein is CASSVSSGGAFHEQYF.

CDR3 region: CASSWDQFGTVGAFF. The DNA for the CDR3 is TGTGCCAGTAGCTGGGACCAGTTTGGAACCGTGGGCGCTTTCTTT. V and J are TRBV19 and TRBJ1-1; D possibly corresponds to TRBD1 (5 bases). The CDR3 spans 15 residues. CDR1 LNHDA and CDR2 SQIVND come from the germline V gene (reference sequence). Deletions cut 6 bases from V and 11 bases from J, with 25 bases between.

This clone was seen just once. The chain has TRBV2 and TRBJ1-6, with TRBD1 as a possible D gene (5 bases). The CDR3 is 14 residues long. The V gene lost 5 bases and the J gene lost 10 bases, with 15 bases spanning the gap. The germline V gene has CDR1 SNHLY and CDR2 FYNNEI. The CDR3, as DNA: TGTGCCAGCAGTCCCGGGCCACGGGGCTCACCCCTCCACTTT. Translation: CASSPGPRGSPLHF.

The genes are TRBV27 and TRBJ1-1, with a weak D call TRBD1 (6 bases). This CDR3 spans 16 amino acids. Germline CDR1 and CDR2: MNHEY and SMNVEV (reference sequence). The V gene lost 5 bases and the J gene lost 6 bases, with 22 bases spanning the gap. The CDR3 region is CASSLKPGGGRAEAFF. CDR3 in DNA: TGTGCCAGCAGTCTAAAACCGGGGGGCGGACGTGCTGAAGCTTTCTTT.

The V gene is TRBV10-2, the J gene TRBJ1-2, with 10 positions matching TRBD1. The V and J ends lost 4 bases and 4 bases, in that order; junction bases with no gene match: 3. The germline gives CDR1 WSHSY, CDR2 SAAADI. The CDR3 totals 14 residues. The CDR3 here is CASSGTGGVYGYTF. In DNA, the CDR3 is TGCGCCAGCAGTGGGACAGGGGGGGTCTATGGCTACACCTTC.

The chain employs TRBV7-2 and TRBJ1-6; TRBD1 might be the D (5 bases). The germline V gene encodes CDR1 SGHTA and CDR2 FQGNSA. The CDR3 contains 14 residues. The V gene lost 4 bases and the J gene lost 10 bases, with 14 bases spanning the gap. CDR3 sequence reads: CASSSYGGVSPLHF. CDR3 nucleotide sequence: TGTGCCAGCAGCTCCTACGGGGGAGTCTCACCCCTCCACTTT. Variable domain in full (rest from reference TRBV7-2 and TRBJ1-6): GAGVSQSPSNKVTEKGKDVELRCDPISGHTALYWYRQSLGQGLEFLIYFQGNSAPDKSGLPSDRFSAERTGGSVSTLTIQRTQQEDSAVYLCASSSYGGVSPLHFGNGTRLTVT.

The chain links TRBV7-9 to TRBJ1-2; the match to TRBD1 covers 7 bases. With V trimmed by 3 bases and J by 0 bases, 13 bases remained unmatched. There are 18 residues in the CDR3. Germline V gives CDR1 SEHNR, CDR2 FQNEAQ (reference sequence). The CDR3 DNA follows: TGTGCCAGCAGCTTCAACGCCAAGAAGGGGGCGACTAACTATGGCTACACCTTC. As protein: CASSFNAKKGATNYGYTF.

V is TRBV5-1 and J is TRBJ1-1; D is undetermined. The germline gives CDR1 SGHRS, CDR2 YFSETQ. V dropped 4 bases and J dropped 0 bases, with 16 bases sitting between them. The CDR3 covers 16 residues. CDR3 DNA sequence: TGCGCCAGCAGCCCGGCGGGGTACAAGCTGAACACTGAAGCTTTCTTT. This sequence encodes CASSPAGYKLNTEAFF.

This chain links TRBV5-4 with TRBJ1-1, with D perhaps matching TRBD1 (5 bases). The V and J ends lost 0 bases and 6 bases respectively, with 9 bases between them. In germline, CDR1 is SGHNT, CDR2 YYREEE (reference sequence). The CDR3 extends over 13 amino acids. CDR3 sequence: CASSLGPGAEAFF. The CDR3, as DNA: TGTGCCAGCAGCTTGGGGCCGGGGGCTGAAGCTTTCTTT.

V is TRBV7-2 and J is TRBJ2-3; either TRBD1 or TRBD2 may fit D (5 bases each). The CDR3 extends over 15 amino acids. CDR1 is SGHTA, CDR2 FQGNSA, per germline. The V and J ends lost 8 bases and 0 bases respectively, with 15 bases between them. The CDR3 DNA sequence: TGTGCCAGCGGGGGACGTAGCCTTAGCACAGATACGCAGTATTTT. Translation gives CASGGRSLSTDTQYF.

The chain couples TRBV7-8 to TRBJ1-2; 9 bases fit TRBD1. This CDR3 has 13 amino acids. Per germline, CDR1 SGHVS and CDR2 FQNEAQ. Trimming removed 6 bases from V and 8 bases from J; junction bases left unmatched: 7. The CDR3 sequence: CASRLQGAEGYTF. The CDR3 nucleotides are TGTGCCAGCAGACTACAGGGGGCTGAGGGCTACACCTTC.

The chain uses TRBV4-3 and TRBJ1-2; 8 nucleotides line up with TRBD1. With V trimmed by 1 base and J by 6 bases, 4 bases remained unmatched. Germline V gene data show CDR1 as LGHNA and CDR2 as YSLEER. The CDR3 extends over 14 amino acids. The CDR3 DNA sequence: TGCGCCAGCAGCCAAGGCGGACAGGGCCATGGCTACACCTTC. Translated, it gives CASSQGGQGHGYTF.